These T cell receptor beta chains were read from a single sample in a study of T cells after yellow fever vaccination. One entry per CDR3 protein, called by TCRdb with MiXCR from the 5' RACE reads. This sample yields approximately 610,000 distinct CDR3 sequences, of which around 17% are seen a single time; roughly 17% belongs to the top ten. Sequences were derived from PBMCs, sampled about 5 days after the first yellow fever vaccination. The receptors come from a man between 18 and 35 years old who received the YFV17D yellow fever vaccine. Both conserved end residues are part of each CDR3. A D gene is named only where the DNA matches it firmly. Size is stated for part of the rows, as once, few or many counts, or as a class when the clone is expanded.

j_call | d_call | clone_size | v_call | cdr3_nt | cdr3_aa
TRBJ2-3 | . | few | TRBV7-9 | TGTGCCAGCAGCTTAGGGACCCCAGATACGCAGTATTTT | CASSLGTPDTQYF
TRBJ2-7 | TRBD1 | once | TRBV7-6 | TGTGCCAGCCGACAGGGACCCTTCTACGAGCAGTACTTC | CASRQGPFYEQYF
TRBJ1-6 | . | once | TRBV11-2 | TGTGCCAGCACTCGGGACTATAATTCACCCCTCCACTTT | CASTRDYNSPLHF
TRBJ1-4 | . | few | TRBV5-1 | TGCGCCAGCAGCTTGCTTACCACAGGGCCATCGAGTGAAAAACTGTTTTTT | CASSLLTTGPSSEKLFF
TRBJ1-4 | TRBD1 | . | TRBV6-1 | TGTGCCAGCAGCCCGACAGGGGGATCTAATGAAAAACTGTTTTTT | CASSPTGGSNEKLFF
TRBJ2-3 | . | . | TRBV28 | TGTGCCAGCACCCCACCGAGGGGGGCCGTTACAGATACGCAGTATTTT | CASTPPRGAVTDTQYF
TRBJ2-1 | . | few | TRBV2 | TGTGCCAGCAAAACGGGGGAGTTGTACAATGAGCAGTTCTTC | CASKTGELYNEQFF
TRBJ2-2 | TRBD2 | . | TRBV4-1 | TGCGCCAGCAGCCAAGCCGGGACTAGTCCATGGGAGCTGTTTTTT | CASSQAGTSPWELFF
TRBJ2-1 | . | . | TRBV15 | TGTGCCACCAGCCCTACTTCGGGCTTCTACAATGAGCAGTTCTTC | CATSPTSGFYNEQFF
TRBJ1-1 | . | . | TRBV20-1 | TGCAGTGCTAGTAAGGGCCTCACTGAAGCTTTCTTT | CSASKGLTEAFF